The rows below give T cell receptor beta chains drawn from one sample of a study of blood T cells in healthy people across ages. TCRdb reprocessed the 5' RACE reads via MiXCR and lists one record per CDR3 protein. The sample has 1.5 million or so distinct CDR3 sequences, 42% seen once. The sequenced sample was blood. Receptors originate from a woman under 30 in good health. Both conserved end residues are part of each CDR3. The order of the fields is J gene, D gene, clone size, V gene, CDR3 protein, CDR3 DNA. A D gene is named only where the DNA matches it firmly. Expanded clones are given a class, and other clones once, few, many or no size at all.

j_call: TRBJ1-6
d_call: -
clone_size: many
v_call: TRBV6-1
cdr3_aa: CASSEALSSSPLHF
cdr3_nt: TGTGCCAGCAGTGAAGCGCTTAGCTCTTCACCCCTCCACTTT

j_call: TRBJ2-3
d_call: TRBD1
clone_size: -
v_call: TRBV19
cdr3_aa: CASSMGQGANTQYF
cdr3_nt: TGTGCCAGTAGTATGGGACAGGGGGCGAATACGCAGTATTTT

j_call: TRBJ2-3
d_call: -
clone_size: once
v_call: TRBV7-2
cdr3_aa: CASSLGARRDTDTQYF
cdr3_nt: TGTGCCAGCAGCTTAGGGGCCCGGCGGGACACAGATACGCAGTATTTT

j_call: TRBJ2-7
d_call: -
clone_size: -
v_call: TRBV20-1
cdr3_aa: CSARDGQLSSYEQYF
cdr3_nt: TGCAGTGCTAGGGACGGACAGTTGAGCTCCTACGAGCAGTACTTC

j_call: TRBJ1-2
d_call: -
clone_size: -
v_call: TRBV12-3/TRBV12-4
cdr3_aa: CASSLTGNSYTF
cdr3_nt: TGTGCCAGCAGTTTAACAGGGAATAGCTACACCTTC

j_call: TRBJ2-1
d_call: TRBD1
clone_size: -
v_call: TRBV12-3/TRBV12-4
cdr3_aa: CASSLGTENNEQFF
cdr3_nt: TGTGCCAGCAGTTTGGGGACAGAGAATAATGAGCAGTTCTTC

j_call: TRBJ2-1
d_call: TRBD2
clone_size: few
v_call: TRBV2
cdr3_aa: CASSERTSDPEQFF
cdr3_nt: TGTGCCAGCAGTGAACGGACTAGCGACCCTGAGCAGTTCTTC

j_call: TRBJ1-2
d_call: -
clone_size: few
v_call: TRBV6-1
cdr3_aa: CASKEGPEGGYTF
cdr3_nt: TGTGCCAGCAAGGAGGGTCCCGAGGGCGGCTACACCTTC

j_call: TRBJ1-1
d_call: -
clone_size: -
v_call: TRBV18
cdr3_aa: CASSPPLWRETEAFF
cdr3_nt: TGTGCCAGCTCACCACCCCTTTGGAGGGAGACTGAAGCTTTCTTT

j_call: TRBJ2-7
d_call: -
clone_size: -
v_call: TRBV4-1
cdr3_aa: CASSQEQVARSNEQYF
cdr3_nt: TGCGCCAGCAGCCAAGAACAAGTAGCGAGGTCCAATGAGCAGTACTTC

j_call: TRBJ2-5
d_call: TRBD2
clone_size: -
v_call: TRBV5-1
cdr3_aa: CASSLTTSGSRETQYF
cdr3_nt: TGCGCCAGCAGCTTGACAACTAGCGGGAGTAGGGAGACCCAGTACTTC

j_call: TRBJ2-7
d_call: -
clone_size: few
v_call: TRBV7-8
cdr3_aa: CASSFWTTYEQYF
cdr3_nt: TGTGCCAGCAGCTTTTGGACCACCTACGAGCAGTACTTC

j_call: TRBJ1-2
d_call: -
clone_size: -
v_call: TRBV29-1
cdr3_aa: CSVEGWQGITNYGYTF
cdr3_nt: TGCAGCGTTGAAGGGTGGCAGGGAATTACTAACTATGGCTACACCTTC

j_call: TRBJ2-7
d_call: -
clone_size: few
v_call: TRBV28
cdr3_aa: CASSFDVGSTHRYEQYF
cdr3_nt: TGTGCCAGCAGTTTTGATGTCGGCAGCACCCACCGTTACGAGCAGTACTTC

j_call: TRBJ2-3
d_call: TRBD2
clone_size: -
v_call: TRBV20-1
cdr3_aa: CSASLPSGRADTQYF
cdr3_nt: TGCAGTGCTAGTTTACCTAGCGGGAGGGCAGATACGCAGTATTTT

j_call: TRBJ1-2
d_call: -
clone_size: few
v_call: TRBV30
cdr3_aa: CAWSPGGYGYTF
cdr3_nt: TGTGCCTGGAGTCCGGGAGGGTATGGCTACACCTTC

j_call: TRBJ2-1
d_call: -
clone_size: few
v_call: TRBV12-3/TRBV12-4
cdr3_aa: CASSDSSGIEQFF
cdr3_nt: TGTGCCAGCAGTGACTCCTCGGGAATTGAGCAGTTCTTC

j_call: TRBJ1-2
d_call: -
clone_size: -
v_call: TRBV10-3
cdr3_aa: CAISEQTYGYTF
cdr3_nt: TGTGCCATCAGTGAGCAGACCTATGGCTACACCTTC

j_call: TRBJ2-7
d_call: -
clone_size: few
v_call: TRBV7-2
cdr3_aa: CASSLGKQGPTYNEQYF
cdr3_nt: TGTGCCAGCAGCTTAGGTAAACAGGGACCCACCTACAATGAGCAGTACTTC

j_call: TRBJ2-3
d_call: -
clone_size: few
v_call: TRBV5-5
cdr3_aa: CASSLAGGEDTQYF
cdr3_nt: TGTGCCAGCAGCTTGGCCGGGGGCGAAGATACGCAGTATTTT

j_call: TRBJ2-7
d_call: -
clone_size: -
v_call: TRBV6-5
cdr3_aa: CASSYSNRVTYEQYF
cdr3_nt: TGTGCCAGCAGTTACTCGAACAGGGTGACCTACGAGCAGTACTTC

j_call: TRBJ2-7
d_call: TRBD2
clone_size: -
v_call: TRBV7-9
cdr3_aa: CASYPSGRIHEQYF
cdr3_nt: TGTGCCAGCTACCCCAGCGGGAGGATTCACGAGCAGTACTTC

j_call: TRBJ2-7
d_call: TRBD1
clone_size: few
v_call: TRBV4-1
cdr3_aa: CASSHPPGQGVYEQYF
cdr3_nt: TGCGCCAGCAGCCACCCGCCTGGACAGGGGGTCTACGAGCAGTACTTC

j_call: TRBJ1-2
d_call: -
clone_size: -
v_call: TRBV28
cdr3_aa: CASSLLANYGYTF
cdr3_nt: TGTGCCAGCAGTTTATTGGCGAACTATGGCTACACCTTC

j_call: TRBJ1-1
d_call: TRBD1
clone_size: -
v_call: TRBV20-1
cdr3_aa: CSAIETGPNTGAFF
cdr3_nt: TGCAGTGCTATCGAGACAGGGCCGAACACTGGAGCTTTCTTT

j_call: TRBJ2-1
d_call: -
clone_size: few
v_call: TRBV7-9
cdr3_aa: CASSLVRSIDEQFF
cdr3_nt: TGTGCCAGCAGCTTAGTTCGGAGTATAGATGAGCAGTTCTTC

j_call: TRBJ1-5
d_call: -
clone_size: few
v_call: TRBV25-1
cdr3_aa: CASSESYGNQPQHF
cdr3_nt: TGTGCCAGCAGTGAATCATACGGCAATCAGCCCCAGCATTTT

j_call: TRBJ2-1
d_call: TRBD2
clone_size: few
v_call: TRBV6-5
cdr3_aa: CASSYRGDEQFF
cdr3_nt: TGTGCCAGCAGTTACCGGGGGGATGAGCAGTTCTTC

j_call: TRBJ2-5
d_call: -
clone_size: -
v_call: TRBV14
cdr3_aa: CASSHLGSLQETQYF
cdr3_nt: TGTGCCAGCAGCCACCTCGGGAGCTTACAAGAGACCCAGTACTTC

j_call: TRBJ2-7
d_call: -
clone_size: -
v_call: TRBV25-1
cdr3_aa: CASSEIGFAAYEQYF
cdr3_nt: TGTGCCAGCAGTGAAATTGGTTTTGCCGCCTACGAGCAGTACTTC

j_call: TRBJ2-7
d_call: -
clone_size: -
v_call: TRBV29-1
cdr3_aa: CSVARAGEQYF
cdr3_nt: TGCAGCGTTGCCCGAGCGGGCGAGCAGTACTTC

j_call: TRBJ1-2
d_call: -
clone_size: -
v_call: TRBV21-1
cdr3_aa: CASTPVSVSGYTF
cdr3_nt: TGTGCCAGCACTCCAGTGTCGGTTAGTGGCTACACCTTC

j_call: TRBJ2-7
d_call: -
clone_size: -
v_call: TRBV10-2
cdr3_aa: CASSEDPGRAYEQYF
cdr3_nt: TGCGCCAGCAGTGAGGACCCGGGTAGGGCCTACGAGCAGTACTTC

j_call: TRBJ1-1
d_call: -
clone_size: few
v_call: TRBV6-1
cdr3_aa: CASSVRGETEAFF
cdr3_nt: TGTGCCAGCAGCGTCCGGGGGGAGACTGAAGCTTTCTTT

j_call: TRBJ2-7
d_call: -
clone_size: -
v_call: TRBV7-9
cdr3_aa: CASSLRENRESYEQYF
cdr3_nt: TGTGCCAGCAGCTTAAGGGAAAACCGGGAGTCCTACGAGCAGTACTTC

j_call: TRBJ2-5
d_call: -
clone_size: -
v_call: TRBV9
cdr3_aa: CASSVQSLQETQYF
cdr3_nt: TGTGCCAGCAGCGTGCAGAGCCTCCAAGAGACCCAGTACTTC

j_call: TRBJ1-2
d_call: -
clone_size: few
v_call: TRBV27
cdr3_aa: CASSSLNYGYTF
cdr3_nt: TGTGCCAGCAGTTCTTTGAACTATGGCTACACCTTC

j_call: TRBJ2-3
d_call: -
clone_size: -
v_call: TRBV6-1
cdr3_aa: CASSEGVTTDTQYF
cdr3_nt: TGTGCCAGCAGTGAGGGGGTCACCACAGATACGCAGTATTTT

j_call: TRBJ2-3
d_call: -
clone_size: few
v_call: TRBV5-1
cdr3_aa: CASKRQALSTDTQYF
cdr3_nt: TGCGCCAGCAAACGACAGGCCCTTAGCACAGATACGCAGTATTTT

j_call: TRBJ2-7
d_call: -
clone_size: few
v_call: TRBV27
cdr3_aa: CASSLARKSSYEQYF
cdr3_nt: TGTGCCAGCAGTTTAGCCAGGAAAAGCTCCTACGAGCAGTACTTC

j_call: TRBJ1-3
d_call: -
clone_size: -
v_call: TRBV2
cdr3_aa: CASRETASGNTIYF
cdr3_nt: TGTGCCAGCAGGGAGACAGCCTCTGGAAACACCATATATTTT

j_call: TRBJ2-7
d_call: -
clone_size: -
v_call: TRBV5-1
cdr3_aa: CASSLEGAGSDEQYF
cdr3_nt: TGCGCCAGCAGCTTGGAGGGGGCGGGAAGCGACGAGCAGTACTTC

j_call: TRBJ2-1
d_call: TRBD2
clone_size: few
v_call: TRBV20-1
cdr3_aa: CSVTGTSGSKYNEQFF
cdr3_nt: TGCAGTGTTACCGGGACTAGCGGGAGTAAATACAATGAGCAGTTCTTC

j_call: TRBJ1-5
d_call: -
clone_size: -
v_call: TRBV12-3/TRBV12-4
cdr3_aa: CASRGRVYQPQHF
cdr3_nt: TGTGCCAGCAGAGGCCGGGTATATCAGCCCCAGCATTTT

j_call: TRBJ2-1
d_call: TRBD2
clone_size: -
v_call: TRBV20-1
cdr3_aa: CSASRLAGDEQFF
cdr3_nt: TGCAGTGCTAGTAGGTTAGCGGGGGATGAGCAGTTCTTC

j_call: TRBJ2-7
d_call: TRBD1
clone_size: -
v_call: TRBV27
cdr3_aa: CASSLSGTASYEQYF
cdr3_nt: TGTGCCAGCAGTTTATCCGGGACAGCCTCCTACGAGCAGTACTTC

j_call: TRBJ2-1
d_call: -
clone_size: -
v_call: TRBV6-1
cdr3_aa: CASPQVGAGEQFF
cdr3_nt: TGTGCCAGCCCGCAGGTCGGGGCGGGTGAGCAGTTCTTC

j_call: TRBJ2-7
d_call: -
clone_size: few
v_call: TRBV2
cdr3_aa: CASSLWARTYEQYF
cdr3_nt: TGTGCCAGCAGTCTTTGGGCTAGAACCTACGAGCAGTACTTC

j_call: TRBJ1-4
d_call: TRBD1
clone_size: -
v_call: TRBV14
cdr3_aa: CASSSRDSKLFF
cdr3_nt: TGTGCCAGCAGCTCCCGGGACAGCAAACTGTTTTTT

j_call: TRBJ2-3
d_call: TRBD1
clone_size: -
v_call: TRBV6-1
cdr3_aa: CASSATGTAGADTQYF
cdr3_nt: TGTGCCAGCAGTGCGACGGGGACAGCTGGCGCAGATACGCAGTATTTT

j_call: TRBJ2-4
d_call: TRBD1
clone_size: -
v_call: TRBV27
cdr3_aa: CASSPRGLAKNIQYF
cdr3_nt: TGTGCCAGCAGCCCCAGGGGGCTAGCCAAAAACATTCAGTACTTC

j_call: TRBJ2-7
d_call: -
clone_size: few
v_call: TRBV20-1
cdr3_aa: CSALGGDSSYEQYF
cdr3_nt: TGCAGTGCCCTGGGGGGGGACAGCTCCTACGAGCAGTACTTC

j_call: TRBJ2-4
d_call: -
clone_size: -
v_call: TRBV18
cdr3_aa: CASSPQLQNIQYF
cdr3_nt: TGTGCCAGCTCACCACAACTCCAAAACATTCAGTACTTC

j_call: TRBJ2-7
d_call: -
clone_size: -
v_call: TRBV6-1
cdr3_aa: CASSEAPLGQYEQYF
cdr3_nt: TGTGCCAGCAGTGAAGCGCCTCTAGGGCAGTACGAGCAGTACTTC

j_call: TRBJ2-2
d_call: -
clone_size: -
v_call: TRBV29-1
cdr3_aa: CSVLRGVNTGELFF
cdr3_nt: TGCAGCGTTCTCAGGGGGGTGAACACCGGGGAGCTGTTTTTT

j_call: TRBJ2-7
d_call: TRBD2
clone_size: -
v_call: TRBV3-1
cdr3_aa: CASSHAPGLAAEQYF
cdr3_nt: TGTGCCAGCAGCCATGCCCCGGGACTAGCGGCCGAGCAGTACTTC

j_call: TRBJ2-6
d_call: -
clone_size: few
v_call: TRBV6-5
cdr3_aa: CASSVRRSGANVLTF
cdr3_nt: TGTGCCAGCAGCGTTCGGCGGTCTGGGGCCAACGTCCTGACTTTC

j_call: TRBJ1-5
d_call: -
clone_size: -
v_call: TRBV6-5
cdr3_aa: CASSYNNQPQHF
cdr3_nt: TGTGCCAGCAGTTACAACAATCAGCCCCAGCATTTT

j_call: TRBJ2-7
d_call: TRBD1
clone_size: few
v_call: TRBV27
cdr3_aa: CASSLGTGGPSYEQYF
cdr3_nt: TGTGCCAGCAGTTTAGGGACAGGGGGTCCTTCCTACGAGCAGTACTTC

j_call: TRBJ2-7
d_call: TRBD1
clone_size: few
v_call: TRBV6-6
cdr3_aa: CASSYSWDSNYEQYF
cdr3_nt: TGTGCCAGCAGTTACTCCTGGGACAGCAACTACGAGCAGTACTTC